Listed below are T cell receptor beta chains from one sample, sequenced in a study of glioma-infiltrating T cells after dendritic cell vaccination. Sequencing was performed with immunoSEQ multiplex PCR; in TCRdb, only in-frame clones are kept and a portion is missing. In the table there are under 100,000 clones, roughly three quarters of which are singletons. The specimen was blood, collected before dendritic cell vaccination. The receptors were sampled from a human donor with glioblastoma. Both conserved end residues are part of each CDR3. Clone size, where shown, is once, few, many, or a class for clones that have expanded.

clone_size j_call v_call cdr3_aa
- TRBJ2-3 TRBV5-1 CASSYYGGTSTDTQYF
- TRBJ2-2 TRBV7-9 CASSLLRGHLELFF
- TRBJ1-6 TRBV19 CASSIAPGSASPLHF
- TRBJ2-7 TRBV18 CASSPHYTTYEQYF
- TRBJ2-1 TRBV2 CASRPWPEGEQFF
- TRBJ2-2 TRBV9 CASSVVAGEWTGELFF
- TRBJ1-1 TRBV2 CASSDPTGVPEAFF
- TRBJ2-5 TRBV5-1 CASSPVTSGGQETQYF
medium-sized TRBJ2-3 TRBV27 CASSRGPDTQYF
- TRBJ2-7 TRBV28 CASSFGYRYEQYF
once TRBJ2-7 TRBV29-1 CSVVSRDRGISYEQYF
- TRBJ2-7 TRBV9 CASSVGLAGYEQYF
- TRBJ1-1 TRBV19 CASRDRGKDTEAFF
many TRBJ2-2 TRBV11-3 CASRQGVVTGELFF
- TRBJ2-3 TRBV5-4 CASSFHTDTQYF
- TRBJ1-1 TRBV7-9 CASSSQGVGTEAFF
- TRBJ1-5 TRBV19 CASSIEANQPQHF
- TRBJ1-4 TRBV11-1 CASSPQVGLNEKLFF
- TRBJ2-6 TRBV27 CASSGLAGGLGANVLTF
- TRBJ1-1 TRBV20-1 CSASDPGKYLF
once TRBJ2-3 TRBV7-2 CASSLRGLTTDTQYF
- TRBJ1-4 TRBV29-1 CSVETGGNEKLFF
- TRBJ2-3 TRBV9 CASSVSGTTDTQYF
- TRBJ2-5 TRBV5-1 CASRSGPAGETQYF
- TRBJ2-4 TRBV4-1 CASSQTSGGARSNIQYF
- TRBJ1-1 TRBV5-1 CASRIQIDTEAFF
- TRBJ2-7 TRBV6-1 CASRDRGPPYEQYF
- TRBJ1-2 TRBV28 CASSLIQDRGYTF
- TRBJ2-7 TRBV6-5 CASSYTGAGEQYF
- TRBJ2-7 TRBV5-6 CASSLAPSGGEQYF
- TRBJ1-1 TRBV7-9 CASSGTGENTEAFF
once TRBJ1-5 TRBV19 CASSKEEYSNQPQHF
- TRBJ2-2 TRBV10-3 CAISEMGTANTGELFF
- TRBJ1-6 TRBV30 CAWSVRGGGKNSPLHF
- TRBJ2-3 TRBV5-6 CASSPGQGPDTQYF
- TRBJ2-5 TRBV5-1 CASSPLDRGVKETQYF
- TRBJ1-1 TRBV19 CASSIDRHMNTEAFF
- TRBJ2-1 TRBV6-4 CASSDQGGPNNEQFF
- TRBJ2-5 TRBV5-1 CASSAAGQGRETQYF
few TRBJ2-1 TRBV6-5 CASSYSGGGADNEQFF
- TRBJ2-1 TRBV2 CASSALGGNEQFF
once TRBJ2-2 TRBV27 CASSFTGGELFF
- TRBJ2-7 TRBV4-1 CASSPSYGGNYEQYF